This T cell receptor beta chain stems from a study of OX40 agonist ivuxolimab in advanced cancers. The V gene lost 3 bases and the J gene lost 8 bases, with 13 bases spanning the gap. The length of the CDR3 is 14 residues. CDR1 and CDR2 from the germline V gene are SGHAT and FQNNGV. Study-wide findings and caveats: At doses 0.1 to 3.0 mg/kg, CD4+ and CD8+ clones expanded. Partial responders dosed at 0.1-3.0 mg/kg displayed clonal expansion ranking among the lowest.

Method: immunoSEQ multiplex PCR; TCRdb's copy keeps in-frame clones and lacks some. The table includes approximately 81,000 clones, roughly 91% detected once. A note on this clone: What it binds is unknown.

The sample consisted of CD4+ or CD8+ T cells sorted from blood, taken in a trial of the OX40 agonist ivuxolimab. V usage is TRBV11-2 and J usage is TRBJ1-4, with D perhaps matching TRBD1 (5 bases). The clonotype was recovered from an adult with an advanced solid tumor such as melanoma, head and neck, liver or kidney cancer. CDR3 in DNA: TGTGCCAGCAGCTTCGGGCAGGGAAGGGAAAAACTGTTTTTT. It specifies CASSFGQGREKLFF.